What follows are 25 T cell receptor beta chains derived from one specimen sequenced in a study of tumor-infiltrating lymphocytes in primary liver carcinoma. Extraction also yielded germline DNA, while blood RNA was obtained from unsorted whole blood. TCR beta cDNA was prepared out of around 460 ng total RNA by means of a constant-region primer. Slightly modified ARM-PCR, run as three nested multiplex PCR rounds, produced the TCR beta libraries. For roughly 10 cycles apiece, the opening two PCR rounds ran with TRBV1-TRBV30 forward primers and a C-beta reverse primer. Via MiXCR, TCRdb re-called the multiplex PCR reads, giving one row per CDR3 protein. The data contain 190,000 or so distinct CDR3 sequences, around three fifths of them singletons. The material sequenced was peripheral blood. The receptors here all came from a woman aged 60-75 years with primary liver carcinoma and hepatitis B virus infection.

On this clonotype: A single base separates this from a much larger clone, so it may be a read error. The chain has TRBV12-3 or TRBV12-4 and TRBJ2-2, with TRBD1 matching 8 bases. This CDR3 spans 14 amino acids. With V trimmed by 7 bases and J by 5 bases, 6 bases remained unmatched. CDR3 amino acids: CASIFRQGTGELFF. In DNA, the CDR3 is TGTGCCAGCATTTTTCGACAGGGGACCGGGGAGCTGTTTTTT.

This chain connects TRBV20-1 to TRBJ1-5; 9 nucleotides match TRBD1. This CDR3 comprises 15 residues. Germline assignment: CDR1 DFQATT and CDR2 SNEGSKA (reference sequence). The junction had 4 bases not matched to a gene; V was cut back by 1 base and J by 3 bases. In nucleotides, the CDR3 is TGCAGTGCTAGAGTCCGGGACAGGGTCAATCAGCCCCAGCATTTT. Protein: CSARVRDRVNQPQHF.

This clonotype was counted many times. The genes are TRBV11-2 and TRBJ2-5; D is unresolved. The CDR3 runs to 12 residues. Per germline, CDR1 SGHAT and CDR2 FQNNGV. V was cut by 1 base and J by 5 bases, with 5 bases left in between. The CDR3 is CASSLGRETQYF. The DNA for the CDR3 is TGTGCCAGCAGCTTAGGACGGGAGACCCAGTACTTC.

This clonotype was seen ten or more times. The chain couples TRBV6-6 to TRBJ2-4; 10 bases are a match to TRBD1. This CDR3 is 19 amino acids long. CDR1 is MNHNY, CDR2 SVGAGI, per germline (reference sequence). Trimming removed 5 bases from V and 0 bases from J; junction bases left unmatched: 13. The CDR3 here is CASSLKTGGLRVAKNIQYF. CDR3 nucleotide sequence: TGTGCCAGCAGTCTAAAGACAGGGGGCTTAAGAGTAGCCAAAAACATTCAGTACTTC.

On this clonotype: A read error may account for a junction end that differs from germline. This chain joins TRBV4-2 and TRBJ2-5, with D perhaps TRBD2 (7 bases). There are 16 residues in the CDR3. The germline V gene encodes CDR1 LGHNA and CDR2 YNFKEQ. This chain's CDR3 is CASSQNPSGGGETQCF. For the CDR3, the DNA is TGTGCCAGCAGCCAAAATCCTAGCGGAGGGGGGGAGACCCAGTGCTTC.

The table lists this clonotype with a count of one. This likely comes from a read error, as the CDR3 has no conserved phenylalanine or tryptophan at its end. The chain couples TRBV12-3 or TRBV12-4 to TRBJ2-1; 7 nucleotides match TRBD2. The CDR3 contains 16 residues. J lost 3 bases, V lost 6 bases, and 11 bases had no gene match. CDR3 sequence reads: CASSLMVASGYNEQFS. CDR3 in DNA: TGTGCCAGCAGCTTAATGGTGGCTAGCGGCTACAATGAGCAGTTCTCC.

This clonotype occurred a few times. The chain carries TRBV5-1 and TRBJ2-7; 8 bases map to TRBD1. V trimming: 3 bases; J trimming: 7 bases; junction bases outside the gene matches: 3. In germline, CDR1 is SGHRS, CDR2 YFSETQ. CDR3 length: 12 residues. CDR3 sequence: CASSYTGGEQYF. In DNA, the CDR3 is TGCGCCAGCAGCTACACAGGGGGGGAGCAGTACTTC.

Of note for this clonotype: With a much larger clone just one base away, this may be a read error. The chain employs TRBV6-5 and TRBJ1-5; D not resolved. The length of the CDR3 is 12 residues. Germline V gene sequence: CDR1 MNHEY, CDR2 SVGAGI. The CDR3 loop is CASSSPNRPQHF. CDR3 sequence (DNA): TGTGCCAGCAGCTCACCGAATCGGCCCCAGCATTTT.

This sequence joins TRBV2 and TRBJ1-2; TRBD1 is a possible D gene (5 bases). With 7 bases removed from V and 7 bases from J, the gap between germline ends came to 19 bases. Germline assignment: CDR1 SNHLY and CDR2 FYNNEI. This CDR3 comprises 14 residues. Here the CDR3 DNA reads TGTGCCAGCATCGGAATCCGGGGGGGTCCTGGCTACACCTTC. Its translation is CASIGIRGGPGYTF.

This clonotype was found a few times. The DNA for the CDR3 is TGTGCCAGCAGGGGCTCCTGGAACACCATATATTTT. Translating gives CASRGSWNTIYF. J is TRBJ1-3 and V is TRBV7-9; no definite D call. V gave up 6 bases and J gave up 7 bases, with 10 bases separating them. CDR3 length: 12 residues. Germline CDR1 SEHNR, CDR2 FQNEAQ (reference sequence).

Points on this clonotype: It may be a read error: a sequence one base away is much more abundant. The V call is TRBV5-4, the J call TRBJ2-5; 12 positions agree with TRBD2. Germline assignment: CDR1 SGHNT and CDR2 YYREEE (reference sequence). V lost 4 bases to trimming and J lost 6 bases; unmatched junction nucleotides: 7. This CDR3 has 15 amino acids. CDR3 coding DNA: TGTGCCAGCAGCCCCCGACTAGCGGGAGCAAAGACCCAGTACTTC. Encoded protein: CASSPRLAGAKTQYF.

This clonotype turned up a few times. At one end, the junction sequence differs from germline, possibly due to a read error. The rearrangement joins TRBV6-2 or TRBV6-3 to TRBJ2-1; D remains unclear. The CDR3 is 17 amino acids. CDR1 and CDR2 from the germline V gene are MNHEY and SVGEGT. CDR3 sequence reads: CASSYIGRLSSYNEQSF. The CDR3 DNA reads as TGTGCCAGCAGTTACATTGGCAGGCTGAGCTCCTACAATGAGCAGTCCTTC.

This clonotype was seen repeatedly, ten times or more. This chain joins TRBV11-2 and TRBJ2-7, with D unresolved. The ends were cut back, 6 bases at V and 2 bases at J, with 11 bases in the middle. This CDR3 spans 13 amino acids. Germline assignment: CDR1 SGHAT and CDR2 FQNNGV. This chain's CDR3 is CASRAHGAYEQYF. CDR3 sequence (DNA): TGTGCCAGCAGGGCCCATGGGGCCTACGAGCAGTACTTC.

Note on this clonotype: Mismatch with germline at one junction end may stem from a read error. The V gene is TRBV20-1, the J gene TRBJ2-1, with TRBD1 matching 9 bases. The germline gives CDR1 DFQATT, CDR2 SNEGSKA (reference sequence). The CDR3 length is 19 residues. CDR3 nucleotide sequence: TGCAGTGCTAGAGAGTCCGGGACAGGGTTTAGGTACAGGGACAATGTGCAGTTCTTC. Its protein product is CSARESGTGFRYRDNVQFF.

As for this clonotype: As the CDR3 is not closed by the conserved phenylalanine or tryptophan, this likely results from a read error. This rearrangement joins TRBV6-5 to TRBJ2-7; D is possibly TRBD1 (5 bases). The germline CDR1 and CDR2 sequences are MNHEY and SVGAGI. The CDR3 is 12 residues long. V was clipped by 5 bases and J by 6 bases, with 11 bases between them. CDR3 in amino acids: CASSGAGFEQYS. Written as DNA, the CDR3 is TGTGCCAGCAGTGGGGCAGGGTTCGAGCAGTACTCC.

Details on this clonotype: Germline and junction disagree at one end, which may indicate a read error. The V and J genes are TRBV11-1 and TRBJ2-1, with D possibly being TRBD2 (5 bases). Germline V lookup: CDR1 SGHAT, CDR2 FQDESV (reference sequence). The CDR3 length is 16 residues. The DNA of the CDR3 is TGTGCCAACAGCTTAGCGCGAGGAGGCTTTCGCGATGAGCAGTTCTTC. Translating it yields CANSLARGGFRDEQFF.

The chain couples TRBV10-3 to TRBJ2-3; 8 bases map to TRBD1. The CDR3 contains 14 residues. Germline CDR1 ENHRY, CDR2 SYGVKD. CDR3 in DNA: TGTGTCACCAGACAGGGGATGGGCACAGATACGCAGTATTTT. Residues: CVTRQGMGTDTQYF.

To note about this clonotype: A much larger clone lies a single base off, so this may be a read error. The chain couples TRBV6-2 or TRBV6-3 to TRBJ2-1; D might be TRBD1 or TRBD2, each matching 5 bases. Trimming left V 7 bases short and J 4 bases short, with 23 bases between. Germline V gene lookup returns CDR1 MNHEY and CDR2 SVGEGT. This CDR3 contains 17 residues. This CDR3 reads CASIQRPRGVFYNEQFF. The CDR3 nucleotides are TGTGCCAGCATTCAACGGCCCAGAGGGGTGTTTTACAATGAGCAGTTCTTC.

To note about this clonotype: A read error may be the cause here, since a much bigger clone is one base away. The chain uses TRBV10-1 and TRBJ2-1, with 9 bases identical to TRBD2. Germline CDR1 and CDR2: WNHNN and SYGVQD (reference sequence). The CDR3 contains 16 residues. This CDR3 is CASSESSGLAWNEQIF. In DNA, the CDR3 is TGCGCCAGCAGTGAGTCGTCAGGACTAGCGTGGAATGAGCAGATCTTC.

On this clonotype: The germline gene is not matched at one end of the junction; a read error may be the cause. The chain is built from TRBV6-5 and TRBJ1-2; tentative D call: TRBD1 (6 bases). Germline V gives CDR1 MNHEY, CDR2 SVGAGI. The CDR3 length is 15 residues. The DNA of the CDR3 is TGTGCCAACAGTGAAGGGGAGACAGGATACTATGGCTACACCTTC. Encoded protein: CANSEGETGYYGYTF.

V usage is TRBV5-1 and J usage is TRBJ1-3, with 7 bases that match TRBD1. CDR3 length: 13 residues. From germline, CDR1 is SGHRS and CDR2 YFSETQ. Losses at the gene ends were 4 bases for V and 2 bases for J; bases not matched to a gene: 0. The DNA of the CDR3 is TGCGCCAGCAGCCAGGGGGCTGGAAACACCATATATTTT. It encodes CASSQGAGNTIYF.

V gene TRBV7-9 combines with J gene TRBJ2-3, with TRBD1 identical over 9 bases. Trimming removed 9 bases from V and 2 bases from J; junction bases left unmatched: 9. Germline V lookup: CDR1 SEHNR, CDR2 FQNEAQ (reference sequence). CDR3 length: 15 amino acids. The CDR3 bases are TGTGCCAGGAGCCCGGGACAGGGACCCACAGATACGCAGTATTTT. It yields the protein CARSPGQGPTDTQYF.

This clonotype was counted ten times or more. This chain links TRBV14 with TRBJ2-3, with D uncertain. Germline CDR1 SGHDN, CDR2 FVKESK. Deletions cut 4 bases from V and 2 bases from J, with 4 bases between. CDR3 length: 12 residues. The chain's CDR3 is CASSPFTDTQYF. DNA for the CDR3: TGTGCCAGCAGCCCATTCACAGATACGCAGTATTTT.

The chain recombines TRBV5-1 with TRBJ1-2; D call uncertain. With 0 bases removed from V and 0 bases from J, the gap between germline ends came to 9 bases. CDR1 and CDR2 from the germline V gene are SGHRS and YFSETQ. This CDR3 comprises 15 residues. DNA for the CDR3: TGCGCCAGCAGCTTGGTGGTCGGCCCTAACTATGGCTACACCTTC. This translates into CASSLVVGPNYGYTF.

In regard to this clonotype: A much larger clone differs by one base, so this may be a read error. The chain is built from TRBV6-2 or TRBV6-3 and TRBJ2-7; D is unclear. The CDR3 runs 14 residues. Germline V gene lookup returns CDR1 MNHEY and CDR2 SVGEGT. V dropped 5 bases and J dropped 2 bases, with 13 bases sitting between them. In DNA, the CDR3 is TGTGCCAGCAGTCACCGGGCCTTGCCCTACGAGCAGTACTTC. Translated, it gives CASSHRALPYEQYF.